The source of this TCR beta chain is a study of regulatory T cells in long-lasting Graves disease. This CDR3 has 15 amino acids. Germline V CDR1 and CDR2: LNHDA, SQIVND (reference sequence). Construction of TCR beta libraries relied on iRepertoire HTBI primers and on Arm-PCR targeting CDR3 regions. In TCRdb, the multiplex PCR reads were re-called with MiXCR into one record per CDR3 protein. The sample holds roughly 410,000 distinct CDR3 sequences, about 15% seen once. This clonotype has a count of ten or more. Compared with germline, one end of the junction differs, possibly owing to a read error. Time point given: newly diagnosed GD, antithyroid drugs for less than 3 months. PBMC RNA served as the TCR library source. These sequences were also reported in another study, on T cells in Graves' hyperthyroidism and ophthalmopathy. That investigation notes: During a first-round RT-PCR of the TCR CDR3, the HTBI primer set was used. Before onset, by a median of approximately 5.9 months, the model predicted ophthalmopathy.

The V call is TRBV19, the J call TRBJ1-5, with 8 bases matching TRBD1. The clonotype comes from a woman between 40 and 50 years old with Graves disease. The sequences come from peripheral blood mononuclear cells (PBMCs), collected at new diagnosis, from a patient treated with antithyroid drugs. CDR3 residues: CASSRTGTGNQPQHF. CDR3 nucleotides: TGCGCCAGCAGCAGGACAGGGACTGGGAATCAGCCCCAGCATTTT.